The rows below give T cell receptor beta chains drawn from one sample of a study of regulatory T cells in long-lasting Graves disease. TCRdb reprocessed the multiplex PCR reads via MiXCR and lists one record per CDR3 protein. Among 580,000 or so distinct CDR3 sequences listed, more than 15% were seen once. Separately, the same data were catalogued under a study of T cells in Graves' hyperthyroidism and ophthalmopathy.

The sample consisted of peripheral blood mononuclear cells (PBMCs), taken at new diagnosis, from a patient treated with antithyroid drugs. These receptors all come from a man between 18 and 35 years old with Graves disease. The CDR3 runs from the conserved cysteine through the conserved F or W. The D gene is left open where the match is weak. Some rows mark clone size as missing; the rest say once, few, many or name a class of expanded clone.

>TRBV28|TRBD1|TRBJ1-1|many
CASLGQQAFF
TGTGCCAGCTTGGGACAGCAAGCTTTCTTT
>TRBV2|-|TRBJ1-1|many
CATRGVSPTEAFF
TGTGCCACCCGGGGGGTTTCGCCCACTGAAGCTTTCTTT
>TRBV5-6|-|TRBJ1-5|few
CASSLAGQGIQPQHF
TGTGCCAGCAGCTTGGCCGGTCAGGGAATTCAGCCCCAGCATTTT
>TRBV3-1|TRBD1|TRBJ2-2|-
CASSLKGQGAGELFF
TGTGCCAGCAGCCTTAAGGGACAGGGTGCCGGGGAGCTGTTTTTT
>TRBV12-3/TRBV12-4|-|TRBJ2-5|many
CASSYLVEQETQYF
TGTGCCAGCAGTTATCTGGTGGAACAAGAGACCCAGTACTTC
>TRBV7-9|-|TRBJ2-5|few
CASSGVEWVLQETQYF
TGTGCCAGCAGCGGCGTGGAGTGGGTTCTTCAGGAGACCCAGTACTTC
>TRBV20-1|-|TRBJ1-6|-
CSARGRYNSPLHF
TGCAGTGCTAGGGGTCGGTATAATTCACCCCTCCACTTT
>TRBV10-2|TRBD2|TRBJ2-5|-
CASSGSGVGGTQYF
TGCGCCAGCAGTGGTAGCGGGGTTGGAGGGACCCAGTACTTC
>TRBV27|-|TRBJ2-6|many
CATRSPGRSSGANVLTF
TGTGCCACCAGATCTCCGGGACGGAGCTCTGGGGCCAACGTCCTGACTTTC
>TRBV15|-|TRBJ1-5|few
CATSPYRPNQPQHF
TGTGCCACCAGCCCCTACAGACCCAATCAGCCCCAGCATTTT
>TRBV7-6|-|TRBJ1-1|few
CASSPRREGRNTEAFF
TGTGCCAGCAGCCCCCGACGGGAGGGAAGGAACACTGAAGCTTTCTTT
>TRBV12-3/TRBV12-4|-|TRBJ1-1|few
CASSFVLNTEAFF
TGTGCCAGCAGTTTCGTTTTGAACACTGAAGCTTTCTTT
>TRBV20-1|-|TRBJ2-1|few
CSARERTYNEQFF
TGCAGTGCTAGAGAGAGGACCTACAATGAGCAGTTCTTC
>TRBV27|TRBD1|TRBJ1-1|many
CASSPGTGVLNTEAFF
TGTGCCAGCAGTCCCGGGACAGGGGTACTGAACACTGAAGCTTTCTTT
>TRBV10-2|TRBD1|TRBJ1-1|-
CASSGGQGVVEAFF
TGCGCCAGCAGTGGTGGACAGGGTGTTGTTGAAGCTTTCTTT
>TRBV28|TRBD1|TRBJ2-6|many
CASSLIQGVGANVLTF
TGTGCCAGCAGTTTAATACAGGGGGTCGGGGCCAACGTCCTGACTTTC
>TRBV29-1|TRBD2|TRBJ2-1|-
CSVAGLAGWFF
TGCAGCGTCGCGGGACTAGCGGGTTGGTTCTTC
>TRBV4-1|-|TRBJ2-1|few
CASSHLPGSSYNEQFF
TGCGCCAGCAGCCACCTCCCGGGGAGCTCCTACAATGAGCAGTTCTTC
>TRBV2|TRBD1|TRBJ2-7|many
CASTRRGQGSYEQYF
TGTGCCAGCACCCGCCGGGGACAGGGCTCCTACGAGCAGTACTTC
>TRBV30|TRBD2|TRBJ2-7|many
CAWSGGGYEQYF
TGTGCCTGGAGTGGGGGGGGGTACGAGCAGTACTTC
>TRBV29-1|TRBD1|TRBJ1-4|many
CSVARDSRNEKLFF
TGCAGCGTGGCCCGGGACAGCCGAAATGAAAAACTGTTTTTT
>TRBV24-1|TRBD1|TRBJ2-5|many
CATSDPGQGAGETQYF
TGTGCCACCAGTGATCCGGGACAGGGGGCAGGAGAGACCCAGTACTTC
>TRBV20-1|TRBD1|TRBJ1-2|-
CSARDRGGGINYGYTF
TGCAGTGCTAGAGATCGAGGAGGGGGCATCAACTATGGCTACACCTTC
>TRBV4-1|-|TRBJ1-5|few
CASSQGQFNQPQHF
TGCGCCAGCAGCCAAGGACAGTTCAATCAGCCCCAGCATTTT
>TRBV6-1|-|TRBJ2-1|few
CASNQQFGWGQGNEQFF
TGTGCCAGCAACCAACAGTTTGGTTGGGGGCAGGGGAATGAGCAGTTCTTC
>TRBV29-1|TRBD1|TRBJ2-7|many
CSAGTGAYEQYF
TGCAGTGCCGGGACAGGGGCCTACGAGCAGTACTTC
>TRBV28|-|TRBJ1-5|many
CASSRLGTGDQPQHF
TGTGCCAGCAGTAGACTCGGGACCGGGGATCAGCCCCAGCATTTT
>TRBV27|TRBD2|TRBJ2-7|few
CASGQTSGSYEQYF
TGTGCCAGCGGGCAGACTAGCGGGAGCTACGAGCAGTACTTC
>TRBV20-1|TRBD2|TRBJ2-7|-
CSAEVGLDLGGEEQYF
TGCAGTGCCGAGGTGGGACTAGATCTTGGAGGCGAAGAGCAGTACTTC
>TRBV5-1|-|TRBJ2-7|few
CASSTGHEQYF
TGCGCCAGCAGCACGGGACACGAGCAGTACTTC
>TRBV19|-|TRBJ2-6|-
CASQNSGANVLTF
TGTGCCAGTCAGAACTCTGGGGCCAACGTCCTGACTTTC
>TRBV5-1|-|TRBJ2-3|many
CASSLATGDTQYF
TGCGCCAGCAGCTTGGCGACCGGGGATACGCAGTATTTT
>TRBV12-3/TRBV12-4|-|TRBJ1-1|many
CASSPRTSISEAFF
TGTGCCAGCAGTCCTAGGACAAGCATATCTGAAGCTTTCTTT
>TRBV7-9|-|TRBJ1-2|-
CASSLGFGLNEGYGYTF
TGTGCCAGCAGCTTAGGATTCGGACTGAATGAGGGCTATGGCTACACCTTC
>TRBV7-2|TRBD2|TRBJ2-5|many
CASSFLAGATQETQYF
TGTGCCAGCAGCTTTTTAGCGGGAGCTACGCAAGAGACCCAGTACTTC